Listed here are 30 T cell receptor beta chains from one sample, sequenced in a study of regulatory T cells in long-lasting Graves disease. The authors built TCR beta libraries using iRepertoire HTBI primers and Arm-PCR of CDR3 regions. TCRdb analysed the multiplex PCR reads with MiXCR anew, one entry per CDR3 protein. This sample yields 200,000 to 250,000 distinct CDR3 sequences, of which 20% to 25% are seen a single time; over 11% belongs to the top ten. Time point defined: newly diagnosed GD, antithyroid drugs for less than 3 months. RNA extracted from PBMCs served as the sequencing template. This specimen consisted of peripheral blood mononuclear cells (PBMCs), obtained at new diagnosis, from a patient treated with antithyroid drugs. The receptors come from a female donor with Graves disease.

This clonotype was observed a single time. CDR3 loop: CASSRGTGGDGQFF. DNA of the CDR3: TGTGCCAGCAGCCGCGGGACAGGGGGCGACGGGCAGTTCTTC. The chain carries TRBV11-2 and TRBJ2-1; 12 bases match TRBD1. V dropped 5 bases and J dropped 12; count of bases not matched to a gene: 8. The germline CDR1 and CDR2 sequences are SGHAT and FQNNGV. The CDR3 is 14 amino acids.

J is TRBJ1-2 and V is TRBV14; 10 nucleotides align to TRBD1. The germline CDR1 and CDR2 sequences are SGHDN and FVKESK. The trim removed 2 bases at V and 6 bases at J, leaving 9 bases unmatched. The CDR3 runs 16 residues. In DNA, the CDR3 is TGTGCCAGCAGCCAATCCCCCCGACAGGGGGCCCATGGCTACACCTTC. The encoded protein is CASSQSPRQGAHGYTF.

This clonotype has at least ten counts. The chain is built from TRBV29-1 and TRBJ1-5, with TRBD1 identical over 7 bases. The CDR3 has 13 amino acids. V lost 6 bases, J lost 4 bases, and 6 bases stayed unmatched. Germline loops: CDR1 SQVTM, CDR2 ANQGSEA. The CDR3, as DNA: TGCAGCGTGGGGACAGATATAAATCAGCCCCAGCATTTT. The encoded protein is CSVGTDINQPQHF. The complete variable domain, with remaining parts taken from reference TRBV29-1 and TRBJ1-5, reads SAVISQKPSRDICQRGTSLTIQCQVDSQVTMMFWYRQQPGQSLTLIATANQGSEATYESGFVIDKFPISRPNLTFSTLTVSNMSPEDSSIYLCSVGTDINQPQHFGDGTRLSIL.

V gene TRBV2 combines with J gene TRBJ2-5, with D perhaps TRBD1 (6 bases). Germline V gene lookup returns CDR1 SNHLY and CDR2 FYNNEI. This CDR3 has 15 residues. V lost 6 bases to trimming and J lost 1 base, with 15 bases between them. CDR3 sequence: CASSPDRWVQETQYF. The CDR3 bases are TGTGCCAGCAGCCCGGACAGATGGGTCCAAGAGACCCAGTACTTC.

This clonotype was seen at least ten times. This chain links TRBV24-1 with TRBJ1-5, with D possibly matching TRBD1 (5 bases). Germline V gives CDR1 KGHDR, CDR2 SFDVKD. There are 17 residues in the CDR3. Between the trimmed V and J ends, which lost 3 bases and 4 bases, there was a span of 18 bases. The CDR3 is CATSDAQRLGGNQPQHF. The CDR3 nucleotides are TGTGCCACCAGTGATGCTCAGAGACTCGGGGGGAATCAGCCCCAGCATTTT.

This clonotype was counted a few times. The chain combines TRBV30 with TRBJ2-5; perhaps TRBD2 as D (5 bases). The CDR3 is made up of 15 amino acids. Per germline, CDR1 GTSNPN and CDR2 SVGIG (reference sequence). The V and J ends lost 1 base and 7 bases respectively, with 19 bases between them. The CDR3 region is CAWSGAGRGPGTQYF. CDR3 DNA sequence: TGTGCCTGGAGTGGGGCGGGCCGCGGGCCTGGGACCCAGTACTTC. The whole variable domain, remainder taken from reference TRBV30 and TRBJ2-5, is SQTIHQWPATLVQPVGSPLSLECTVEGTSNPNLYWYRQAAGRGLQLLFYSVGIGQISSEVPQNLSASRPQDRQFILSSKKLLLSDSGFYLCAWSGAGRGPGTQYFGPGTRLLVL.

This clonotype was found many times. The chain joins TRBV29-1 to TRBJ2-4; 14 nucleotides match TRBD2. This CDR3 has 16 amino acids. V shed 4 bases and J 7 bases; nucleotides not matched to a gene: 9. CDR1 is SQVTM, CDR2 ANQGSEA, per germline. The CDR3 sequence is CSVGGTSGRRKNIQYF. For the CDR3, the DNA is TGCAGCGTTGGGGGGACTAGCGGGAGAAGGAAGAACATTCAGTACTTC.

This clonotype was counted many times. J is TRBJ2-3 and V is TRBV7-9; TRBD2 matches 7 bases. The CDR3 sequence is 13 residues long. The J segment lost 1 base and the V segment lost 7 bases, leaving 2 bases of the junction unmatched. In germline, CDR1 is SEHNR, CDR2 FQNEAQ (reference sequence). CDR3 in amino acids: CASTRGGTDTQYF. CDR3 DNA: TGTGCCAGCACCCGGGGGGGCACAGATACGCAGTATTTT.

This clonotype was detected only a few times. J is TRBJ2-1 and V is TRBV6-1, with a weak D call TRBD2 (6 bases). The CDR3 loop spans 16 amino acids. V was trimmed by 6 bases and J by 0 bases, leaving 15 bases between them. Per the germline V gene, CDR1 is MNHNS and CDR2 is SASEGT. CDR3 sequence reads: CASRGQGSGSYNEQFF. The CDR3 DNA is TGTGCCAGCAGGGGGCAGGGTAGCGGCTCCTACAATGAGCAGTTCTTC.

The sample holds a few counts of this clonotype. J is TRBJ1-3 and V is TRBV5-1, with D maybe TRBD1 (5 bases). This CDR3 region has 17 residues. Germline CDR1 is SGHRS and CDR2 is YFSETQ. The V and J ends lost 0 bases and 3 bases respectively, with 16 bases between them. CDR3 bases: TGCGCCAGCAGCTTGGAACCCGCCGTGGGGGTTGGAAACACCATATATTTT. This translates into CASSLEPAVGVGNTIYF.

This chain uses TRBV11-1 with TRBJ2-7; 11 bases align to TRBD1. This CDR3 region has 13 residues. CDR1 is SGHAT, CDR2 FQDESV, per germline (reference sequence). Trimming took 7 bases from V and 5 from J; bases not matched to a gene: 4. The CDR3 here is CASKRTGGDEQYF. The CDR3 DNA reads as TGTGCCAGCAAGAGGACAGGGGGCGACGAGCAGTACTTC.

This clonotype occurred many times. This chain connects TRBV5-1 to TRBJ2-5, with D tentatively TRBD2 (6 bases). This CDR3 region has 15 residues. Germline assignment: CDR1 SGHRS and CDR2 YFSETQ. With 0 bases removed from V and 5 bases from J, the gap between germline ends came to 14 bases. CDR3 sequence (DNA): TGCGCCAGCAGCTTGGCGGAGGGTGATCTGGAGACCCAGTACTTC. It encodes CASSLAEGDLETQYF. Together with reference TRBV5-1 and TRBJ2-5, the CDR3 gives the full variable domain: KAGVTQTPRYLIKTRGQQVTLSCSPISGHRSVSWYQQTPGQGLQFLFEYFSETQRNKGNFPGRFSGRQFSNSRSEMNVSTLELGDSALYLCASSLAEGDLETQYFGPGTRLLVL.

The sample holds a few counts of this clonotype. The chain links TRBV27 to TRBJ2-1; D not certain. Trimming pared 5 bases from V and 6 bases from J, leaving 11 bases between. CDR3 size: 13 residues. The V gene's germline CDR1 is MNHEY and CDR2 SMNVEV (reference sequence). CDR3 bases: TGTGCCAGCAGTGAACCCCCGTTCAATGAGCAGTTCTTC. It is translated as CASSEPPFNEQFF.

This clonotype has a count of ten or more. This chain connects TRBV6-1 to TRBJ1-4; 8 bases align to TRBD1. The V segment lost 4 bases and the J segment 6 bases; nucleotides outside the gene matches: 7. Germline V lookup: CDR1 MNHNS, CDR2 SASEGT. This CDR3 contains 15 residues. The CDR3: CASSVGDRGDEKLFF. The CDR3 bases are TGTGCCAGCAGTGTCGGAGACAGGGGAGATGAAAAACTGTTTTTT.

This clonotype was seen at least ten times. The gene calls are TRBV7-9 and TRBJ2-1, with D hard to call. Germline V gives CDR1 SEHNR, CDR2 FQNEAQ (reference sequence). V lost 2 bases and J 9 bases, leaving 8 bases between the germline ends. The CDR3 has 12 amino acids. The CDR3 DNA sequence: TGTGCCAGCAGCTTAAATCTCGGTGAGCAGTTCTTC. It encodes CASSLNLGEQFF.

CDR3 region: CASSLAYGASGRAVDEQFF. As DNA, the CDR3 is TGTGCCAGCAGCTTAGCGTATGGGGCTAGCGGGAGGGCCGTGGATGAGCAGTTCTTC. This chain uses TRBV7-6 with TRBJ2-1; 12 bases line up with TRBD2. There are 19 residues in the CDR3. Germline V gene data show CDR1 as SGHVS and CDR2 as FNYEAQ. V lost 0 bases, J lost 8 bases, and 14 bases stayed unmatched.

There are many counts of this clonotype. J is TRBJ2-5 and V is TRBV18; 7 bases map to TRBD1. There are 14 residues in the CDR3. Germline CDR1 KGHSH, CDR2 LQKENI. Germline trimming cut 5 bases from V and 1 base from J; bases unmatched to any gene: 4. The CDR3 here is CASSSGQSQETQYF. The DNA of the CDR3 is TGTGCCAGCTCATCGGGACAGAGCCAAGAGACCCAGTACTTC.

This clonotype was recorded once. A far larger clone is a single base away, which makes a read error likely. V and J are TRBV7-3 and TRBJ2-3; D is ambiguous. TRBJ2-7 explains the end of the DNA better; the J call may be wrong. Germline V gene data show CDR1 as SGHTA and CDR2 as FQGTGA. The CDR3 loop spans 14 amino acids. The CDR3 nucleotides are TGTGCCAGCAGCTCGGGTGGGTTAGTGGGGGAGCAGTACTTC. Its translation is CASSSGGLVGEQYF.

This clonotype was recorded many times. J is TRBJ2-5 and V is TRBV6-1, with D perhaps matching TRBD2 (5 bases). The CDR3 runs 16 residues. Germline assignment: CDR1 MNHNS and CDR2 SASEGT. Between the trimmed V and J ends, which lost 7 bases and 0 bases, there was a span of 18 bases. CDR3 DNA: TGTGCCAGCATCCCTCGGGGTCAGACGTACCAAGAGACCCAGTACTTC. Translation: CASIPRGQTYQETQYF.

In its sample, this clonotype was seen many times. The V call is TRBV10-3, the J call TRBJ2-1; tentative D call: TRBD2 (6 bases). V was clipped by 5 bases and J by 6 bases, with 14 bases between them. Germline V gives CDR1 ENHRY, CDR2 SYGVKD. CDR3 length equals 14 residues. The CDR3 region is CAISTGTAINEQFF. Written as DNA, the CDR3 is TGTGCCATCAGTACCGGGACTGCAATCAATGAGCAGTTCTTC.

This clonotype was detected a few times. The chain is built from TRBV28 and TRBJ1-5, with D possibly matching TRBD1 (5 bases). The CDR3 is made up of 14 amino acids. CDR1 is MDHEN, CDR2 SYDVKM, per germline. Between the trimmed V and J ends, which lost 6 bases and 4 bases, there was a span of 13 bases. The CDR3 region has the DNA TGTGCCAGCAGGGGGACGGGGGAAAATCAGCCCCAGCATTTT. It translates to CASRGTGENQPQHF.

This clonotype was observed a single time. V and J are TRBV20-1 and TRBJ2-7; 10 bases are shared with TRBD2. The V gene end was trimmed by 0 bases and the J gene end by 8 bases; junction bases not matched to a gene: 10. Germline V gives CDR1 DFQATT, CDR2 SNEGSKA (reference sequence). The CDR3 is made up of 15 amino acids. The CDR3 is CSAREDPGTSVQQYF. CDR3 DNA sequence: TGCAGTGCTAGAGAAGATCCCGGGACTAGCGTCCAGCAGTACTTC.

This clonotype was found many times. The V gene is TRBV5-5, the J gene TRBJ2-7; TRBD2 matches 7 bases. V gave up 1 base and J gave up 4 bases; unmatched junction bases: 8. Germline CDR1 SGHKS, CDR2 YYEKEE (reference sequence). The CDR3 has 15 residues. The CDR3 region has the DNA TGTGCCAGCAGCTTGTTAGGACTAGGGGATTACGAGCAGTACTTC. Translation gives CASSLLGLGDYEQYF.

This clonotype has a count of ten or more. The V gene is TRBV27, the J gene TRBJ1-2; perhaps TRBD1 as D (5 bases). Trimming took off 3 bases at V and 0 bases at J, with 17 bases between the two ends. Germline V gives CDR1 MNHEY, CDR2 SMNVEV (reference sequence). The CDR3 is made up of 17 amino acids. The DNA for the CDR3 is TGTGCCAGCAGTTTCGTTGTGCGGGGGATAGCTAACTATGGCTACACCTTC. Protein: CASSFVVRGIANYGYTF.

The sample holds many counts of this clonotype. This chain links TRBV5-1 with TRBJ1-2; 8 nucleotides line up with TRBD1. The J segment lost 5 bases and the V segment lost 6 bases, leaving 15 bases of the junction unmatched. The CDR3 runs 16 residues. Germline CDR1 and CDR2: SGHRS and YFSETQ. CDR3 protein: CASNERTGTGFYGYTF. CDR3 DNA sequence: TGCGCCAGCAACGAACGAACCGGGACAGGATTTTATGGCTACACCTTC.

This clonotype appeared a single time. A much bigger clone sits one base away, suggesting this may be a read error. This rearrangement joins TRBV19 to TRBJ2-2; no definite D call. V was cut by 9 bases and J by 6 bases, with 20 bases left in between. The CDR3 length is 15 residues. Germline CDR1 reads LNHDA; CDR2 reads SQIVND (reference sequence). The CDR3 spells CASNQVWVGAGELFF. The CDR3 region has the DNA TGTGCCAGCAACCAAGTTTGGGTAGGCGCCGGGGAGCTGTTTTTT.

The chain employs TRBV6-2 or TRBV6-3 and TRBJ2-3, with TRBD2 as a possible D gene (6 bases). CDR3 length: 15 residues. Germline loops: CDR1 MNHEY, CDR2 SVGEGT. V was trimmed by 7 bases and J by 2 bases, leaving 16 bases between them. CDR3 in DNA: TGTGCCAGCAATGGGCCTAGCGCCCACACAGATACGCAGTATTTT. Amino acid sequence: CASNGPSAHTDTQYF.

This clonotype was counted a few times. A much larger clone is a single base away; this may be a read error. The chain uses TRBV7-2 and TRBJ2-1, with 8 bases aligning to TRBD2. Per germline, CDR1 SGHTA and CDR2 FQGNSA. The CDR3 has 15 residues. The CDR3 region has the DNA TGTGCCTCATCGGAGGACGGGGGGGCCTACAATGAGCAGCTCTTC. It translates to CASSEDGGAYNEQLF.

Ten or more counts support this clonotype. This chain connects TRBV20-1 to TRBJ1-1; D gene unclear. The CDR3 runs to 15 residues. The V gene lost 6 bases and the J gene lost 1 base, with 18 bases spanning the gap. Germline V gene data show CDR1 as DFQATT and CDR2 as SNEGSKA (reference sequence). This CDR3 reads CSARTGTIPNTEAFF. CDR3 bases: TGCAGTGCCCGTACTGGTACGATCCCGAACACTGAAGCTTTCTTT.

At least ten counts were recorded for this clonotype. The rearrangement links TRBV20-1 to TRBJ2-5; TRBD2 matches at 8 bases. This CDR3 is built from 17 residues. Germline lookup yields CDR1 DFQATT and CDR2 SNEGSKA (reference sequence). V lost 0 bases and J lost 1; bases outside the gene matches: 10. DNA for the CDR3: TGCAGTGCTAGAGACCAGAAGGGGCGGGGGGTCCAAGAGACCCAGTACTTC. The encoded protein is CSARDQKGRGVQETQYF.